The 26 T cell receptor beta chains in this list originate from one sample, sequenced in a study of cytomegalovirus exposure and HLA in healthy donors. Both 60 Vbeta primers and 13 Jbeta primers went into the PCR. Here immunoSEQ multiplex PCR was the method, and the copy in TCRdb shows in-frame clones only, minus some. The sample includes under 200,000 clones, roughly four fifths of them seen just once. The sample was PBMCs. The receptor source for this set is a woman aged 50 to 60 in good health and CMV-seronegative.

J is TRBJ2-7 and V is TRBV28; the match to TRBD1 covers 8 bases. Looked up from germline, CDR1 is MDHEN and CDR2 is SYDVKM. The CDR3 runs to 14 residues. With 6 bases clipped from V and 1 base from J, the junction kept 5 bases outside the gene matches. DNA for the CDR3: TGTGCCAGCAGCAGAGGACAGGGTTCCTACGAGCAGTACTTC. This gives the protein CASSRGQGSYEQYF.

This chain links TRBV27 with TRBJ2-7; 12 bases map to TRBD2. Trimming at V came to 5 bases and at J to 9 bases, leaving 11 bases not matched to a gene. The CDR3 extends over 15 amino acids. CDR1 MNHEY and CDR2 SMNVEV come from the germline V gene (reference sequence). The CDR3 bases are TGTGCCAGCAGTGAAGGGACTAGCGGGCGGGGGCGGCAGTACTTC. It yields the protein CASSEGTSGRGRQYF.

The chain couples TRBV5-6 to TRBJ2-5; a possible D gene is TRBD1 (5 bases). V was trimmed by 4 bases and J by 3 bases, leaving 16 bases between them. CDR1 is SGHDT and CDR2 is YYEEEE in the germline V gene. CDR3 size: 15 residues. Here the CDR3 DNA reads TGTGCCAGCAGCATTACAGGAACGGCCGAAGAGACCCAGTACTTC. This sequence encodes CASSITGTAEETQYF.

The chain employs TRBV7-9 and TRBJ2-4; D is possibly TRBD1 (6 bases). Germline values: CDR1 SEHNR, CDR2 FQNEAQ (reference sequence). Trimming stripped 5 bases from V and 11 bases from J, with 22 bases between. The CDR3 loop spans 15 amino acids. CDR3 amino acids: CASSASGPRKGVQYF. CDR3 bases: TGTGCCAGCAGCGCGTCGGGACCGCGCAAGGGGGTTCAGTACTTC.

The rearrangement joins TRBV5-4 to TRBJ2-5, with D possibly being TRBD2 (5 bases). The CDR3 has 13 residues. Trimming cost V 2 bases and J 7 bases, with 12 bases left between them. CDR1 SGHNT and CDR2 YYREEE come from the germline V gene (reference sequence). CDR3 loop: CASSFKEGGTQYF. DNA for the CDR3: TGTGCCAGCAGCTTTAAAGAAGGAGGGACCCAGTACTTC.

The rearrangement links TRBV9 to TRBJ2-7; 8 positions match TRBD1. CDR1 SGDLS and CDR2 YYNGEE come from the germline V gene. Unmatched junction bases numbered 11, after V lost 0 bases and J lost 3 bases. The CDR3 extends over 17 amino acids. This CDR3 reads CASSVDRGSPLGYEQYF. CDR3 in DNA: TGTGCCAGCAGCGTAGACAGGGGGAGCCCTTTGGGCTACGAGCAGTACTTC.

The chain recombines TRBV5-4 with TRBJ1-4; D perhaps matches TRBD1 (5 bases). Trimming took 4 bases from V and 3 from J, leaving 13 bases between them. Per the germline V gene, CDR1 is SGHNT and CDR2 is YYREEE (reference sequence). This CDR3 contains 15 residues. The CDR3, as DNA: TGTGCCAGCAGCCAACAGGCAGGATCTAATGAAAAACTGTTTTTT. It codes for CASSQQAGSNEKLFF.

The CDR3 here is CASSYPGQGSGELFF. CDR3 nucleotides: TGCGCCAGCAGCTACCCGGGACAGGGTTCCGGGGAGCTGTTTTTT. The chain employs TRBV5-1 and TRBJ2-2, with 9 positions matching TRBD1. CDR1 is SGHRS and CDR2 is YFSETQ in the germline V gene. V shed 3 bases and J 6 bases; nucleotides not matched to a gene: 6. This CDR3 is built from 15 residues.

This chain links TRBV7-7 with TRBJ2-7; a possible D gene is TRBD1 (5 bases). The CDR3 has 13 residues. Germline V CDR1 and CDR2: SSHAT, FNYEAQ (reference sequence). V lost 3 bases and J lost 5, with 11 bases in between. The CDR3 is CASSLHRSHEQYF. The CDR3 nucleotides read TGTGCCAGCAGCTTGCACAGGTCCCACGAGCAGTACTTC.

The J gene is TRBJ2-1, the V gene TRBV6-5; 7 bases map to TRBD1. The CDR3 is 13 residues long. Losses at the gene ends were 6 bases for V and 9 bases for J; bases not matched to a gene: 8. CDR1 is MNHEY and CDR2 is SVGAGI in the germline V gene. CDR3 coding DNA: TGTGCCAGCAGCCGACAGGGTGTGGGTGAGCAGTTCTTC. Amino acid sequence: CASSRQGVGEQFF.

The chain couples TRBV2 to TRBJ2-7; 9 bases map to TRBD1. J was trimmed by 1 base and V by 4 bases; bases with no gene match: 5. Germline V gene sequence: CDR1 SNHLY, CDR2 FYNNEI. The length of the CDR3 is 15 residues. CDR3 protein: CASSGTGDMSYEQYF. Written as DNA, the CDR3 is TGTGCCAGCAGTGGGACAGGGGATATGTCCTACGAGCAGTACTTC.

The chain recombines TRBV6-5 with TRBJ2-2, with D maybe TRBD2 (5 bases). The CDR3 totals 13 residues. Germline assignment: CDR1 MNHEY and CDR2 SVGAGI. V was trimmed by 4 bases and J by 6 bases, leaving 9 bases between them. CDR3 in amino acids: CASSSRDSGELFF. In DNA form, the CDR3 reads TGTGCCAGCAGTTCTCGGGATTCCGGGGAGCTGTTTTTT.

This chain uses TRBV18 with TRBJ2-3; TRBD1 is a possible D gene (5 bases). This CDR3 contains 15 residues. The V end lost 5 bases, the J end lost 0 bases, and 12 bases lay between the germline ends. Germline loops: CDR1 KGHSH, CDR2 LQKENI. The CDR3: CASSSRQTSTDTQYF. The CDR3 region has the DNA TGTGCCAGCTCATCTCGACAGACTAGCACAGATACGCAGTATTTT.

This chain links TRBV28 with TRBJ2-5; TRBD1 agrees at 7 bases. The CDR3 contains 13 residues. Trimming cost V 6 bases and J 7 bases; bases outside gene matches: 8. Germline V gene data show CDR1 as MDHEN and CDR2 as SYDVKM. CDR3 sequence: CASSRGQRGTQYF. The CDR3 coding sequence is TGTGCCAGCAGCAGGGGACAGAGGGGGACCCAGTACTTC.

The chain has TRBV9 and TRBJ2-1; TRBD2 matches at 14 bases. The germline gives CDR1 SGDLS, CDR2 YYNGEE. With 4 bases clipped from V and 6 bases from J, the junction kept 6 bases outside the gene matches. The length of the CDR3 is 16 residues. The CDR3 nucleotides read TGTGCCAGCAGCAGAACCGGGACTAGCGGGAGCAATGAGCAGTTCTTC. Amino acid sequence: CASSRTGTSGSNEQFF.

This chain uses TRBV5-1 with TRBJ2-3; tentatively, D is TRBD1 (6 bases). Trimming took off 2 bases at V and 2 bases at J, with 12 bases between the two ends. Looked up from germline, CDR1 is SGHRS and CDR2 is YFSETQ. The CDR3 length is 15 residues. The CDR3 reads CASSFGQTYTDTQYF. The DNA for the CDR3 is TGCGCCAGCAGCTTTGGACAGACCTACACAGATACGCAGTATTTT.

V gene TRBV5-4 combines with J gene TRBJ1-2; possible D gene TRBD1, 6 bases. The CDR3 runs to 12 residues. Deletions cut 4 bases from V and 8 bases from J, with 12 bases between. Germline CDR1 is SGHNT and CDR2 is YYREEE (reference sequence). Written as DNA, the CDR3 is TGTGCCAGCAGCGCAAACAGGGAAGGCTACACCTTC. This sequence encodes CASSANREGYTF.

This clone occurred once. The chain joins TRBV7-9 to TRBJ1-5, with D maybe TRBD1 (6 bases). This CDR3 spans 13 amino acids. The germline gives CDR1 SEHNR, CDR2 FQNEAQ (reference sequence). V was clipped by 8 bases and J by 9 bases, with 17 bases between them. The CDR3 DNA sequence: TGTGCCAGCGGCGCCAGGGGAATAGGGCCCCAGCATTTT. Protein product: CASGARGIGPQHF.

The chain uses TRBV7-6 and TRBJ1-4, with 10 bases that match TRBD1. The trim removed 1 base at V and 13 bases at J, leaving 12 bases unmatched. The CDR3 consists of 16 residues. CDR1 SGHVS and CDR2 FNYEAQ come from the germline V gene. The CDR3 bases are TGTGCCAGCAGCTTAGGTTCTAGGGGACAGGGGAATGGACTGTTTTTT. Its translation: CASSLGSRGQGNGLFF.

The rearrangement links TRBV9 to TRBJ2-2, with TRBD2 matching over 13 bases. Germline CDR1 and CDR2: SGDLS and YYNGEE. This CDR3 is 17 amino acids long. With V trimmed by 4 bases and J by 5 bases, 8 bases remained unmatched. The CDR3 DNA sequence: TGTGCCAGCAGCCACGGACTAGCGGGAGAGGGGACCGGGGAGCTGTTTTTT. This codes for CASSHGLAGEGTGELFF.

The rearrangement links TRBV5-4 to TRBJ2-5; weak D call: TRBD2 (5 bases). The end of the DNA aligns better with TRBJ2-7, so the J call may be wrong. From germline, CDR1 is SGHNT and CDR2 YYREEE (reference sequence). The CDR3 sequence is 15 residues long. The CDR3 spells CASSFSGGRAYEQYF. The CDR3 coding sequence is TGTGCCAGCAGCTTCTCGGGCGGGCGAGCCTACGAGCAGTACTTC.

The J gene is TRBJ1-2, the V gene TRBV9, with D hard to call. The germline V gene encodes CDR1 SGDLS and CDR2 YYNGEE. V lost 4 bases and J 2 bases, leaving 12 bases between the germline ends. This CDR3 comprises 14 residues. The CDR3: CASSPIGSNYGYTF. Written as DNA, the CDR3 is TGTGCCAGCAGCCCTATCGGGAGCAACTATGGCTACACCTTC. The whole variable domain, remainder taken from reference TRBV9 and TRBJ1-2, is DSGVTQTPKHLITATGQRVTLRCSPRSGDLSVYWYQQSLDQGLQFLIQYYNGEERAKGNILERFSAQQFPDLHSELNLSSLELGDSALYFCASSPIGSNYGYTFGSGTRLTVV.

The rearrangement uses TRBV29-1 and TRBJ1-5, with 8 bases fitting TRBD1. Per the germline V gene, CDR1 is SQVTM and CDR2 is ANQGSEA. The CDR3 is 14 amino acids. The junction had 7 bases not matched to a gene; V was cut back by 7 bases and J by 2 bases. The CDR3 bases are TGCAGCGCCGACAGGGGTTGTCGCAATCAGCCCCAGCATTTT. It specifies CSADRGCRNQPQHF.

The V and J genes are TRBV6-4 and TRBJ2-3, with 7 positions matching TRBD2. Per the germline V gene, CDR1 is MRHNA and CDR2 is SNTAGT. This CDR3 is built from 13 residues. Trimming cost V 8 bases and J 3 bases; bases outside gene matches: 5. This CDR3 reads CASARRGTDTQYF. The CDR3 nucleotides are TGTGCCAGCGCGCGGCGGGGGACAGATACGCAGTATTTT.

The genes are TRBV19 and TRBJ1-1; no firm D call. Trimming pared 7 bases from V and 5 bases from J, leaving 14 bases between. CDR1 and CDR2 from the germline V gene are LNHDA and SQIVND (reference sequence). This CDR3 is 13 amino acids long. CDR3 protein: CASMWTEETEAFF. The DNA for the CDR3 is TGTGCCAGTATGTGGACTGAGGAGACTGAAGCTTTCTTT.

V gene TRBV9 combines with J gene TRBJ1-1; D is possibly TRBD1 (5 bases). CDR3 length: 14 residues. Germline CDR1 is SGDLS and CDR2 is YYNGEE. V lost 4 bases and J lost 5, with 15 bases in between. Written as DNA, the CDR3 is TGTGCCAGCAGCCCTCGTGGGGCTGGAACTGAAGCTTTCTTT. This gives the protein CASSPRGAGTEAFF.